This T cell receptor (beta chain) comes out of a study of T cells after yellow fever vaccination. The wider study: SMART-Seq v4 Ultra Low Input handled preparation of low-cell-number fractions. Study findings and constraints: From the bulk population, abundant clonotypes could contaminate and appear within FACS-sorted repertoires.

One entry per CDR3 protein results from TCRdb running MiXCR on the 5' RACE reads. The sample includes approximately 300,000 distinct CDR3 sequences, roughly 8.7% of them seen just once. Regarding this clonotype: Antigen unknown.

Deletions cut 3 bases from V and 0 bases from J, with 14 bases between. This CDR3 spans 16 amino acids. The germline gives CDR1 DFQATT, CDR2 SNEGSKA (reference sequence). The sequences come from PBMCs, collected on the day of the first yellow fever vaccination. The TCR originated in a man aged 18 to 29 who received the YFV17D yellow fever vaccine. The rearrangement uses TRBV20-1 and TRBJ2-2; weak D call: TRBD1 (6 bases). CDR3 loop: CSASTGTSPNTGELFF. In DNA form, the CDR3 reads TGCAGTGCTAGTACCGGGACATCACCGAACACCGGGGAGCTGTTTTTT.